One sample yielded the 31 T cell receptor beta chains listed below, sequenced in a study of CD8 T cells in ankylosing spondylitis. The study's findings and limits: About 8 highly homologous variants made up a TCR beta motif, and this motif appeared characteristic of ankylosing spondylitis blood.

TCRdb analysed the 5' RACE reads with MiXCR anew, one entry per CDR3 protein. There are around 540,000 distinct CDR3 sequences in the sample; 9.5% to 15% occur only once, and under 7.5% lies in the top ten. These receptors' antigens are unknown. The sample consisted of blood, either unsorted or a sorted T cell fraction (not recorded which). The receptor set was obtained from a male donor with ankylosing spondylitis.

The chain joins TRBV9 to TRBJ2-2; D not resolved. The length of the CDR3 is 15 residues. Germline-derived CDR1 and CDR2 are SGDLS and YYNGEE. The V end was cut by 7 bases, the J end by 2 bases, with 15 bases between. The CDR3 protein is CASRSESENTGELFF. DNA of the CDR3: TGTGCCAGCCGTTCGGAGTCCGAAAACACCGGGGAGCTGTTTTTT.

The genes are TRBV7-6 and TRBJ1-4; no reliable D call. The CDR3 has 15 amino acids. V was clipped by 5 bases and J by 2 bases, with 12 bases between them. CDR1 is SGHVS, CDR2 FNYEAQ, per germline. CDR3 nucleotides: TGTGCCAGCAGCCCCCGGGGAGCGACTAATGAAAAACTGTTTTTT. It specifies CASSPRGATNEKLFF.

The genes are TRBV12-3 or TRBV12-4 and TRBJ1-2; D perhaps matches TRBD1 (5 bases). The germline V and J ends were trimmed by 5 bases and 6 bases, with 16 bases remaining between them. The CDR3 covers 14 residues. The CDR3 DNA reads as TGTGCCAGCAGTCAAAGATCAGGGTTAGATGGCTACACCTTC. Its protein product is CASSQRSGLDGYTF.

The CDR3 region has the DNA TGTGCCACCAGTGATTTCTCCGGGACAGGGGCTTATGAGCAGTTCTTC. This codes for CATSDFSGTGAYEQFF. The chain carries TRBV24-1 and TRBJ2-1; 10 bases agree with TRBD1. Germline values: CDR1 KGHDR, CDR2 SFDVKD. V was pared by 1 base and J by 8 bases, with 7 bases of the junction left unmatched. The CDR3 has 16 residues.

This clonotype came up a few times. This chain connects TRBV5-1 to TRBJ2-5, with 7 bases lining up with TRBD1. The CDR3 runs to 14 residues. Germline V lookup: CDR1 SGHRS, CDR2 YFSETQ. J lost 2 bases, V lost 7 bases, and 8 bases had no gene match. CDR3 amino acids: CASGIGQVQETQYF. CDR3 sequence (DNA): TGCGCCAGCGGGATAGGACAGGTACAAGAGACCCAGTACTTC.

V usage is TRBV7-2 and J usage is TRBJ2-7, with D unclear. The CDR3 spans 13 residues. Germline CDR1 and CDR2: SGHTA and FQGNSA. V gave up 1 base and J gave up 3 bases, with 7 bases separating them. The CDR3 spells CASSLERLYEQYV. The CDR3 bases are TGTGCCAGCAGCTTAGAACGCCTCTACGAGCAGTACGTC.

The chain joins TRBV20-1 to TRBJ2-1; 7 bases match TRBD2. CDR3 size: 17 residues. V trimming: 6 bases; J trimming: 8 bases; junction bases outside the gene matches: 22. Germline values: CDR1 DFQATT, CDR2 SNEGSKA (reference sequence). In DNA form, the CDR3 reads TGCAGTGCCCCTCGTCCCCTCGGACTAGTCACCATCCATGAGCAGTTCTTC. It encodes CSAPRPLGLVTIHEQFF.

In its sample, this clonotype was seen a few times. V and J are TRBV24-1 and TRBJ2-6; D not certain. The germline V and J ends were trimmed by 9 bases and 4 bases, with 9 bases remaining between them. CDR1 is KGHDR, CDR2 SFDVKD, per germline. This CDR3 is 13 amino acids long. DNA for the CDR3: TGTGCCACCGGACCTGCCGGGGCCAACGTCCTGACTTTC. It specifies CATGPAGANVLTF.

V is TRBV3-1 and J is TRBJ2-1; D is unclear. The germline V and J ends were trimmed by 1 base and 6 bases, with 10 bases remaining between them. Germline values: CDR1 LGHDT, CDR2 YNNKEL (reference sequence). The CDR3 has 14 residues. CDR3 nucleotides: TGTGCCAGCAGCCAAGGAAGAGGTATCAATGAGCAGTTCTTC. Encoded protein: CASSQGRGINEQFF.

There are many counts of this clonotype. This chain links TRBV12-3 or TRBV12-4 with TRBJ2-3; D gene uncertain. The CDR3 sequence is 11 residues long. The V gene lost 8 bases and the J gene lost 0 bases, with 3 bases spanning the gap. The CDR3 DNA follows: TGTGCCAGCGGTAGCACAGATACGCAGTATTTT. This gives the protein CASGSTDTQYF.

This clonotype was counted a few times. This chain uses TRBV20-1 with TRBJ2-1, with 9 positions matching TRBD2. The germline CDR1 and CDR2 sequences are DFQATT and SNEGSKA (reference sequence). This CDR3 spans 16 amino acids. V dropped 0 bases and J dropped 4; count of bases not matched to a gene: 7. The CDR3 DNA sequence: TGCAGTGCTAGAGATCGGCTAGCGGGAAAATACAATGAGCAGTTCTTC. This gives the protein CSARDRLAGKYNEQFF.

The chain couples TRBV10-3 to TRBJ2-7; D is uncertain. The CDR3 consists of 13 residues. In germline, CDR1 is ENHRY, CDR2 SYGVKD. The V end lost 3 bases, the J end lost 1 base, and 7 bases lay between the germline ends. The CDR3 protein is CAISDQNSYEQYF. As DNA, the CDR3 is TGTGCCATCAGTGACCAGAATTCCTACGAGCAGTACTTC.

This clonotype came up a few times. V usage is TRBV3-1 and J usage is TRBJ2-1; D tentatively reads TRBD1 or TRBD2 (5 bases each). Germline V gives CDR1 LGHDT, CDR2 YNNKEL (reference sequence). This CDR3 contains 17 residues. With 0 bases removed from V and 8 bases from J, the gap between germline ends came to 20 bases. The DNA for the CDR3 is TGTGCCAGCAGCCAAGAGAGAGAGGGGAACTATTTTCATGAGCAGTTCTTC. Translated, it gives CASSQEREGNYFHEQFF.

This clonotype occurred a few times. The J gene is TRBJ1-2, the V gene TRBV6-1, with 11 bases lining up with TRBD1. The J segment lost 7 bases and the V segment lost 3 bases, leaving 4 bases of the junction unmatched. CDR3 size: 14 residues. Germline V gives CDR1 MNHNS, CDR2 SASEGT. CDR3 protein: CASSEDRGLGGYTF. The DNA for the CDR3 is TGTGCCAGCAGTGAGGACAGGGGGCTCGGTGGCTACACCTTC.

This chain links TRBV5-6 with TRBJ1-6, with TRBD1 matching over 9 bases. The CDR3 runs 16 residues. Germline loops: CDR1 SGHDT, CDR2 YYEEEE. J lost 5 bases, V lost 4 bases, and 7 bases had no gene match. CDR3: CASSPDRGRDNSPLHF. The CDR3 DNA follows: TGTGCCAGCAGCCCCGACAGGGGGAGAGATAATTCACCCCTCCACTTT.

V and J are TRBV2 and TRBJ2-1, with no clear D. V lost 7 bases, J lost 9 bases, and 16 bases lay in between. This CDR3 is 13 amino acids long. From germline, CDR1 is SNHLY and CDR2 FYNNEI. The CDR3 sequence: CASMRQTSGEQFF. The CDR3 nucleotides read TGTGCCAGCATGAGACAAACTTCGGGTGAGCAGTTCTTC.

The CDR3 spells CATSDSRQGSYGYTF. CDR3 nucleotide sequence: TGTGCCACCAGTGATTCGAGACAGGGAAGCTATGGCTACACCTTC. The gene calls are TRBV24-1 and TRBJ1-2; 7 positions agree with TRBD1. The germline V gene encodes CDR1 KGHDR and CDR2 SFDVKD. This CDR3 contains 15 residues. V lost 2 bases and J lost 4; bases outside the gene matches: 6.

This chain joins TRBV28 and TRBJ1-5; D is unresolved. CDR1 is MDHEN, CDR2 SYDVKM, per germline. CDR3 size: 14 residues. V dropped 3 bases and J dropped 3 bases, with 9 bases sitting between them. The CDR3 loop is CASSLGIANQPQHF. The CDR3 coding sequence is TGTGCCAGCAGTTTGGGAATTGCCAATCAGCCCCAGCATTTT.

The chain employs TRBV20-1 and TRBJ2-5; 7 nucleotides agree with TRBD2. V was clipped by 3 bases and J by 4 bases; unmatched bases: 5. Per germline, CDR1 DFQATT and CDR2 SNEGSKA (reference sequence). The length of the CDR3 is 13 residues. The chain's CDR3 is CSAREAGIETQYF. The CDR3 region has the DNA TGCAGTGCTAGGGAAGCGGGAATAGAGACCCAGTACTTC.

The chain couples TRBV24-1 to TRBJ2-5; 13 nucleotides align to TRBD2. The V and J ends lost 3 bases and 5 bases, in that order; junction bases with no gene match: 5. This CDR3 has 16 amino acids. Per the germline V gene, CDR1 is KGHDR and CDR2 is SFDVKD. In nucleotides, the CDR3 is TGTGCCACCAGTGATCCCTGGACTAGCGGGAGTGAGACCCAGTACTTC. The encoded protein is CATSDPWTSGSETQYF.

The V and J genes are TRBV7-8 and TRBJ2-1, with 7 bases that match TRBD1. The CDR3 contains 15 residues. Germline V gene data show CDR1 as SGHVS and CDR2 as FQNEAQ. The ends lost 4 bases at V and 7 bases at J; junction bases unmatched: 10. The CDR3 sequence: CASSSGQPSFNEQFF. CDR3 DNA sequence: TGTGCCAGCAGCTCGGGACAGCCGAGCTTTAATGAGCAGTTCTTC.

The chain uses TRBV4-1 and TRBJ2-6; D tentatively fits TRBD1 or TRBD2 (5 bases each). The CDR3 sequence is 16 residues long. V was clipped by 0 bases and J by 3 bases, with 9 bases between them. Germline V gene data show CDR1 as MGHRA and CDR2 as YSYEKL. The DNA for the CDR3 is TGCGCCAGCAGCCAAGATGAGGGGCTTGGGGCCAACGTCCTGACTTTC. This encodes CASSQDEGLGANVLTF.

There are a few counts of this clonotype. The chain joins TRBV2 to TRBJ1-4, with D perhaps TRBD1 (5 bases). CDR1 and CDR2 from the germline V gene are SNHLY and FYNNEI. The CDR3 loop spans 12 amino acids. Trimming took off 5 bases at V and 15 bases at J, with 16 bases between the two ends. In DNA, the CDR3 is TGTGCCAGCAGTACCTCGGGGCGTCAGGTGTTTTTT. As protein: CASSTSGRQVFF. The full variable domain, with the rest looked up from reference TRBV2 and TRBJ1-4, is EPEVTQTPSHQVTQMGQEVILRCVPISNHLYFYWYRQILGQKVEFLVSFYNNEISEKSEIFDDQFSVERPDGSNFTLKIRSTKLEDSAMYFCASSTSGRQVFFGSGTQLSVL.

The CDR3 spells CASSLSPATYGYTF. The CDR3 nucleotides read TGTGCCAGCAGCTTATCGCCAGCGACCTATGGCTACACCTTC. This chain uses TRBV11-2 with TRBJ1-2, with D uncertain. V was cut by 2 bases and J by 4 bases, with 11 bases left in between. Looked up from germline, CDR1 is SGHAT and CDR2 is FQNNGV. The CDR3 runs to 14 residues.

This clonotype was recorded a few times. The chain recombines TRBV9 with TRBJ2-3; D remains unclear. The V gene's germline CDR1 is SGDLS and CDR2 YYNGEE. The CDR3 length is 15 residues. V lost 4 bases and J lost 0, with 12 bases in between. CDR3 protein: CASSPAPRSTDTQYF. The CDR3 nucleotides read TGTGCCAGCAGCCCCGCTCCTCGGAGCACAGATACGCAGTATTTT.

The chain has TRBV11-2 and TRBJ2-5, with D possibly matching TRBD2 (6 bases). Germline CDR1 SGHAT, CDR2 FQNNGV. The CDR3 is 15 amino acids. Trimming pared 5 bases from V and 7 bases from J, leaving 20 bases between. CDR3 DNA sequence: TGTGCCAGCAGCCCGTACCCGCACGGGAGACGGACCCAGTACTTC. Translating it yields CASSPYPHGRRTQYF.

This clonotype showed up many times. J is TRBJ2-4 and V is TRBV7-9, with 9 bases lining up with TRBD1. Germline CDR1 and CDR2: SEHNR and FQNEAQ (reference sequence). The CDR3 covers 14 residues. V lost 5 bases to trimming and J lost 6 bases; unmatched junction nucleotides: 5. The CDR3 region is CASSEQGAGNIQYF. CDR3 sequence (DNA): TGTGCCAGCAGCGAACAGGGGGCTGGAAACATTCAGTACTTC.

The CDR3 region has the DNA TGCGCCAGCAGCTTAAGTGGACCCCACGAGCAGTACTTC. This codes for CASSLSGPHEQYF. This rearrangement joins TRBV5-1 to TRBJ2-7; D is uncertain. The CDR3 has 13 amino acids. Trimming cost V 2 bases and J 5 bases, with 11 bases left between them. Germline V lookup: CDR1 SGHRS, CDR2 YFSETQ.

This clonotype was counted ten times or more. The chain couples TRBV10-3 to TRBJ2-5; D is unclear. Germline V gene lookup returns CDR1 ENHRY and CDR2 SYGVKD. V lost 0 bases and J lost 2, with 10 bases in between. The CDR3 length is 15 residues. DNA of the CDR3: TGTGCCATCAGTGAGTCTTCACTGGCTCAAGAGACCCAGTACTTC. As protein: CAISESSLAQETQYF.

This clonotype has a handful of counts. The chain employs TRBV29-1 and TRBJ1-2; 9 bases agree with TRBD1. Unmatched junction bases numbered 7, after V lost 5 bases and J lost 0 bases. In germline, CDR1 is SQVTM, CDR2 ANQGSEA. This CDR3 has 15 amino acids. CDR3 sequence reads: CSVTGTGPTNYGYTF. CDR3 nucleotide sequence: TGCAGCGTTACCGGGACAGGGCCTACTAACTATGGCTACACCTTC.

This clonotype occurred many times. This sequence joins TRBV5-1 and TRBJ2-2; weak D call: TRBD1 (7 bases). Germline loops: CDR1 SGHRS, CDR2 YFSETQ. This CDR3 is 15 amino acids long. Trimming left V 1 base short and J 6 bases short, with 13 bases between. CDR3 region: CASSLSTGEAGELFF. As DNA, the CDR3 is TGCGCCAGCAGCTTGAGTACAGGGGAGGCCGGGGAGCTGTTTTTT.